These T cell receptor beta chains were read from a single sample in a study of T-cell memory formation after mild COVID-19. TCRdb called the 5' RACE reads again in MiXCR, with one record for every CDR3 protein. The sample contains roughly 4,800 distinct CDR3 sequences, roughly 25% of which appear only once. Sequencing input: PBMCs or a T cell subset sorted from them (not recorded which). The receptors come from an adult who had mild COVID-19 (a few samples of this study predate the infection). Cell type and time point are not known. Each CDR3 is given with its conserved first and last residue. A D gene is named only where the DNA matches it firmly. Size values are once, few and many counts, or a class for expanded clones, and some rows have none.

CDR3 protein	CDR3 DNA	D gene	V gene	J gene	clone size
CASTHLGLDPTQYF	TGTGCCAGCACCCACCTTGGTTTAGACCCTACGCAGTATTTT	NA	TRBV28	TRBJ2-3	medium-sized
CSVEVIGGEKLFF	TGCAGCGTTGAAGTCATTGGAGGTGAAAAACTGTTTTTT	NA	TRBV29-1	TRBJ1-4	medium-sized
CASSSGLNEQFF	TGTGCCAGCAGCTCCGGGCTCAATGAGCAGTTCTTC	NA	TRBV11-3	TRBJ2-1	medium-sized
CASSLDGSYEQYF	TGTGCCAGCAGCTTAGATGGTAGCTACGAGCAGTACTTC	NA	TRBV7-6	TRBJ2-7	medium-sized
CASSSALGAAGASYEQYF	TGTGCCAGCAGTTCCGCCTTAGGTGCAGCGGGGGCTTCCTACGAGCAGTACTTC	TRBD2	TRBV27	TRBJ2-7	medium-sized
CASSEPYERGSTDTQYF	TGTGCCAGCAGCGAGCCTTACGAGCGGGGCTCGACAGATACGCAGTATTTT	TRBD2	TRBV5-6	TRBJ2-3	medium-sized
CASSERGSTDTQYF	TGTGCCAGCAGTGAAAGAGGGAGCACAGATACGCAGTATTTT	NA	TRBV6-4	TRBJ2-3	medium-sized
CASSFADRESYEQYF	TGCGCCAGCAGCTTTGCGGACAGGGAGTCGTACGAGCAGTACTTC	TRBD1	TRBV5-1	TRBJ2-7	medium-sized
CASSLAGPGYGYTF	TGCGCCAGCAGCTTGGCAGGGCCGGGCTATGGCTACACCTTC	NA	TRBV5-1	TRBJ1-2	many
CASRGQGIHEQYF	TGTGCCAGCAGGGGACAGGGTATCCACGAGCAGTACTTC	TRBD1	TRBV6-2/TRBV6-3	TRBJ2-7	medium-sized
CASSSGQNTEAFF	TGCGCCAGCAGCTCAGGACAGAACACTGAAGCTTTCTTT	NA	TRBV5-1	TRBJ1-1	medium-sized
CASSLGLAYNEQFF	TGCGCCAGCAGCTTGGGACTTGCCTACAATGAGCAGTTCTTC	NA	TRBV5-1	TRBJ2-1	medium-sized
CASSFLGTYQPQHF	TGTGCCAGCAGCTTTTTGGGAACGTATCAGCCCCAGCATTTT	NA	TRBV5-5	TRBJ1-5	medium-sized
CASSLGVNTEAFF	TGCGCCAGCAGCTTGGGGGTGAACACTGAAGCTTTCTTT	NA	TRBV5-1	TRBJ1-1	medium-sized
CASSLGGGTYNEQFF	TGTGCCAGCAGTTTAGGAGGGGGGACCTACAATGAGCAGTTCTTC	NA	TRBV12-3/TRBV12-4	TRBJ2-1	medium-sized
CSARDLRTDNTEAFF	TGCAGTGCTAGAGATCTAAGAACCGACAACACTGAAGCTTTCTTT	NA	TRBV20-1	TRBJ1-1	medium-sized
CASGSFNQPQHF	TGTGCCAGCGGGTCGTTCAATCAGCCCCAGCATTTT	NA	TRBV6-5	TRBJ1-5	medium-sized
CASSRAGPGRNTQYF	TGTGCCAGCAGCCGAGCGGGACCAGGGAGAAATACGCAGTATTTT	TRBD2	TRBV7-6	TRBJ2-3	medium-sized
CSAPGNYNEQFF	TGCAGTGCTCCCGGGAACTACAATGAGCAGTTCTTC	NA	TRBV20-1	TRBJ2-1	few
CASSLAFEARGEKLFF	TGCGCCAGCAGCTTGGCCTTTGAGGCCAGGGGGGAAAAACTGTTTTTT	TRBD1	TRBV5-1	TRBJ1-4	medium-sized
CASAKARTSSHNEQFF	TGCGCCAGCGCCAAAGCCCGGACTAGTAGCCACAATGAGCAGTTCTTC	TRBD2	TRBV5-1	TRBJ2-1	medium-sized
CATSDRSGGVFNEQFF	TGTGCCACCAGTGATCGAAGCGGGGGGGTCTTTAATGAGCAGTTCTTC	TRBD2	TRBV24-1	TRBJ2-1	NA
CASSTGLAVYEQYF	TGTGCCAGCAGTACGGGACTAGCGGTCTACGAGCAGTACTTC	TRBD2	TRBV12-3/TRBV12-4	TRBJ2-7	medium-sized
CSVSGSVPNQPQHF	TGCAGCGTCTCCGGGTCCGTCCCTAATCAGCCCCAGCATTTT	NA	TRBV29-1	TRBJ1-5	medium-sized
CASSHRESTEAFF	TGTGCCAGCAGCCACAGGGAGAGCACTGAAGCTTTCTTT	NA	TRBV6-5	TRBJ1-1	medium-sized
CSVWTSGSEETQYF	TGCAGCGTTTGGACTAGCGGTTCGGAAGAGACCCAGTACTTC	TRBD2	TRBV29-1	TRBJ2-5	NA
CASSPAGRITSPLHF	TGCGCCAGCAGCCCAGCGGGCCGTATAACTTCACCCCTCCACTTT	NA	TRBV5-1	TRBJ1-6	medium-sized
CASSFSRSQPQHF	TGTGCCAGCAGCTTCTCCAGGAGTCAGCCCCAGCATTTT	NA	TRBV7-2	TRBJ1-5	many
CATSRVSYNEQFF	TGTGCCACCAGCAGAGTTTCTTACAATGAGCAGTTCTTC	NA	TRBV15	TRBJ2-1	medium-sized
CASSLAAQGEKRSEAFF	TGTGCCAGCAGCTTAGCCGCACAGGGCGAAAAGAGGTCTGAAGCTTTCTTT	NA	TRBV7-6	TRBJ1-1	NA
CASSYGGQGTDTQYF	TGCGCCAGCAGCTACGGGGGGCAGGGCACAGATACGCAGTATTTT	NA	TRBV5-1	TRBJ2-3	medium-sized
CASSLQGAETQYF	TGCGCCAGCAGCTTACAGGGAGCAGAGACCCAGTACTTC	NA	TRBV5-1	TRBJ2-5	medium-sized
CSARDQTQETQYF	TGCAGTGCTAGAGACCAAACTCAAGAGACCCAGTACTTC	NA	TRBV20-1	TRBJ2-5	many
CASSATVNTEAFF	TGTGCCAGCAGCGCGACGGTGAACACTGAAGCTTTCTTT	NA	TRBV11-2	TRBJ1-1	medium-sized
CASSYSSGAFAHNNSPLHF	TGTGCCAGCAGTTACTCAAGTGGAGCCTTCGCCCATAATAATTCACCCCTCCACTTT	NA	TRBV6-6	TRBJ1-6	NA
CASSITDRAGGYTF	TGTGCCAGCAGTATCACCGACAGGGCGGGCGGCTACACCTTC	TRBD1	TRBV27	TRBJ1-2	many
CASSPYGLAVAGPSWWQETQYF	TGTGCCAGCAGCCCCTATGGACTAGCGGTGGCGGGACCATCGTGGTGGCAAGAGACCCAGTACTTC	TRBD2	TRBV5-5	TRBJ2-5	medium-sized
CASSVTGADSGNTIYF	TGTGCCAGCAGCGTAACAGGGGCCGACTCTGGAAACACCATATATTTT	TRBD1	TRBV7-2	TRBJ1-3	medium-sized
CASSQEAPDTQYF	TGCGCCAGCAGCCAAGAGGCACCAGATACGCAGTATTTT	NA	TRBV4-1	TRBJ2-3	medium-sized
CASSTGQLYEQYF	TGTGCCAGCAGCACGGGACAGCTCTACGAGCAGTACTTC	TRBD1	TRBV7-2	TRBJ2-7	medium-sized
CASGFPGTEQFF	TGTGCTAGTGGTTTCCCCGGGACTGAGCAGTTCTTC	NA	TRBV12-5	TRBJ2-1	NA
CSASLQVNEKLFF	TGCAGTGCTAGCCTACAGGTGAATGAAAAACTGTTTTTT	NA	TRBV20-1	TRBJ1-4	medium-sized
CASSVQLNTEAFF	TGCGCCAGCAGTGTACAGTTGAACACTGAAGCTTTCTTT	NA	TRBV10-2	TRBJ1-1	medium-sized
CASSPRHWETQYF	TGTGCCAGCAGCCCGCGGCATTGGGAGACCCAGTACTTC	NA	TRBV7-2	TRBJ2-5	medium-sized
CASSYGGQGEYNSPLHF	TGTGCCAGCAGTTACGGCGGACAGGGGGAGTATAATTCACCCCTCCACTTT	TRBD1	TRBV6-6	TRBJ1-6	medium-sized
CASSPRTSGLYNEQFF	TGTGCCAGCAGCCCACGGACTAGCGGGTTATACAATGAGCAGTTCTTC	TRBD2	TRBV3-1	TRBJ2-1	medium-sized
CASREQGATGELFF	TGTGCCAGCCGAGAACAGGGGGCGACCGGGGAGCTGTTTTTT	TRBD1	TRBV7-8	TRBJ2-2	medium-sized
CAISELERSYEQYF	TGTGCCATCAGTGAGTTAGAAAGGAGCTACGAGCAGTACTTC	NA	TRBV10-3	TRBJ2-7	NA